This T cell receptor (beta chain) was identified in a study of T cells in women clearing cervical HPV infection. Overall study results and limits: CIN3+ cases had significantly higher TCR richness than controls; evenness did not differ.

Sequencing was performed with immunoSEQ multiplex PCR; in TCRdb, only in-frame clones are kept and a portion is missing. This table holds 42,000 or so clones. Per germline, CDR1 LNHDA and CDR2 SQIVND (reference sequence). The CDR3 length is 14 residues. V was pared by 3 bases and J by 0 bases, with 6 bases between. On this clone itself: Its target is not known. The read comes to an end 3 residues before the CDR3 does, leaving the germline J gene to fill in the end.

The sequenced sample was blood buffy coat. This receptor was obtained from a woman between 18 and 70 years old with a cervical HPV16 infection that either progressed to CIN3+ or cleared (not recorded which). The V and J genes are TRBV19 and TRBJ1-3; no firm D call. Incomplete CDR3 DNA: TGTGCCAGTAGTATCCCCCGCTCTGGAAACACC. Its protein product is CASSIPRSGNT. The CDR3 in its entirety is CASSIPRSGNTIYF.